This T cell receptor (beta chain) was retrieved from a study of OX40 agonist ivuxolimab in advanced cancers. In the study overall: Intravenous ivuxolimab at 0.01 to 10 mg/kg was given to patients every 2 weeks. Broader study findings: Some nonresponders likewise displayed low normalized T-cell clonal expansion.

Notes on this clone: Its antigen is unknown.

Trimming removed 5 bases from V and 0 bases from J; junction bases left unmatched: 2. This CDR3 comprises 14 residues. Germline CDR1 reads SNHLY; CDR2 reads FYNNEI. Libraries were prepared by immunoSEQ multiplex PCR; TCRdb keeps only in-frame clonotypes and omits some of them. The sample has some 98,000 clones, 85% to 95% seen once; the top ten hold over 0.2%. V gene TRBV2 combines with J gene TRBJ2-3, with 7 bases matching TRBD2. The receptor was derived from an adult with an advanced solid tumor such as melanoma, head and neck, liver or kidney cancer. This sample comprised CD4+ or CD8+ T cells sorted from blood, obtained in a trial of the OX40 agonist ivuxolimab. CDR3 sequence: CASSFSGSTDTQYF. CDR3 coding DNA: TGTGCCAGCAGTTTTAGCGGGAGCACAGATACGCAGTATTTT.